Sequencing of this T cell receptor beta chain was carried out in a study of blood T cell repertoires in COVID-19. Patients in Seattle were enrolled during active infection, then followed longitudinally. As originally analysed: Estimates of nucleated cell counts were drawn from the amplification of reference gene primers. Here immunoSEQ multiplex PCR was the method, and the copy in TCRdb shows in-frame clones only, minus some. Clonal size and the V and J genes are those of that table, whereas D and trimming came from the DNA. The sample has around 100,000 clones, approximately 92% seen once. What was sequenced was peripheral blood. The sequence was collected from a woman in her fifties or sixties with COVID-19, enrolled during active disease.

CDR3 loop: CASSLGGFEAEAFF. CDR3 DNA: TGTGCCAGCAGCTTAGGAGGGTTTGAGGCTGAAGCTTTCTTT. V gene TRBV7-8 combines with J gene TRBJ1-1; D is unclear. The ends were cut back, 1 base at V and 6 bases at J, with 12 bases in the middle. This CDR3 contains 14 residues. Germline loops: CDR1 SGHVS, CDR2 FQNEAQ.